The 14 T cell receptor beta chains reported below all come from one sample, sequenced in a study of T cell responses to AZD1222 COVID-19 vaccine. The repertoire was sequenced with immunoSEQ multiplex PCR; TCRdb's copy has only in-frame clones and lacks some. Of roughly 98,000 clones in the sample, 65% to 85% were seen once. Sequencing was performed on peripheral blood, taken 28 days after the second AZD1222 dose. These receptors all stem from an adult who received the AZD1222 COVID-19 vaccine.

The chain has TRBV6-6 and TRBJ1-1; the match to TRBD1 covers 8 bases. CDR3 size: 15 residues. With V trimmed by 7 bases and J by 1 base, 8 bases remained unmatched. The V gene's germline CDR1 is MNHNY and CDR2 SVGAGI (reference sequence). The DNA for the CDR3 is TGTGCCAGCACCACCCCGGGGACAGGGAACACTGAAGCTTTCTTT. This codes for CASTTPGTGNTEAFF.

The genes are TRBV27 and TRBJ1-3, with TRBD1 as a possible D gene (6 bases). Germline V gene sequence: CDR1 MNHEY, CDR2 SMNVEV (reference sequence). V lost 6 bases and J 4 bases, leaving 16 bases between the germline ends. The CDR3 totals 15 residues. For the CDR3, the DNA is TGTGCCAGCAGCAGAGACAGGTCTACCGGAAACACCATATATTTT. Amino acid sequence: CASSRDRSTGNTIYF.

This clone has only a few counts. DNA for the CDR3: TGTGCCAGCAGACAAGATTTCCGGGGGGCCCCACGGAATGAGCAGTTCTTC. Amino acids: CASRQDFRGAPRNEQFF. This chain uses TRBV27 with TRBJ2-1; TRBD2 is a possible D gene (7 bases). The CDR3 contains 17 residues. Trimming removed 6 bases from V and 7 bases from J, with 25 bases in between. In germline, CDR1 is MNHEY, CDR2 SMNVEV (reference sequence).

The CDR3 loop is CASSVWDSGPEAFF. Written as DNA, the CDR3 is TGCGCCAGCAGCGTTTGGGACTCAGGGCCTGAAGCTTTCTTT. The chain links TRBV5-1 to TRBJ1-1, with D possibly being TRBD1 (5 bases). The germline V and J ends were trimmed by 4 bases and 6 bases, with 16 bases remaining between them. From germline, CDR1 is SGHRS and CDR2 YFSETQ. The CDR3 sequence is 14 residues long.

This clone was seen only once. The chain uses TRBV5-1 and TRBJ2-7; D not resolved. This CDR3 contains 14 residues. V lost 0 bases and J 5 bases, leaving 12 bases between the germline ends. The germline CDR1 and CDR2 sequences are SGHRS and YFSETQ. CDR3 nucleotide sequence: TGCGCCAGCAGCTTGGCCGGGTTCGGAGACGAGCAGTACTTC. Translated, it gives CASSLAGFGDEQYF.

This chain connects TRBV27 to TRBJ1-6; D might be TRBD1 (5 bases). Trimming took off 6 bases at V and 8 bases at J, with 14 bases between the two ends. The length of the CDR3 is 14 residues. CDR1 is MNHEY, CDR2 SMNVEV, per germline (reference sequence). CDR3 loop: CASRRGETDSPLHF. The CDR3 region has the DNA TGTGCCAGCAGAAGAGGGGAAACGGATTCACCCCTCCACTTT.

Concerning this clone itself: This specimen includes other DNA sequences encoding the same CDR3. CDR3 DNA sequence: TGTGCCAGCAGCTCCGGGGGGGGCCGTAACACCGGGGAGCTGTTTTTT. It specifies CASSSGGGRNTGELFF. The chain has TRBV7-3 and TRBJ2-2, with TRBD2 matching over 8 bases. CDR3 length equals 16 residues. Trimming removed 4 bases from V and 2 bases from J; junction bases left unmatched: 6. The germline V gene has CDR1 SGHTA and CDR2 FQGTGA.

This clone was detected a few times. This chain uses TRBV9 with TRBJ1-5; no firm D call. With 0 bases removed from V and 4 bases from J, the gap between germline ends came to 5 bases. The length of the CDR3 is 13 residues. CDR1 is SGDLS and CDR2 is YYNGEE in the germline V gene. This CDR3 is CASSVVPNQPQHF. The CDR3 DNA follows: TGTGCCAGCAGCGTAGTCCCGAATCAGCCCCAGCATTTT.

The V gene is TRBV5-5, the J gene TRBJ2-1; D may correspond to TRBD1 or TRBD2 (5 bases each). From germline, CDR1 is SGHKS and CDR2 YYEKEE (reference sequence). Trimming removed 2 bases from V and 7 bases from J, with 13 bases in between. The length of the CDR3 is 14 residues. CDR3 loop: CASSFLGERNEQFF. As DNA, the CDR3 is TGTGCCAGCAGCTTTTTGGGGGAGCGGAATGAGCAGTTCTTC.

This rearrangement joins TRBV11-2 to TRBJ1-6; no clear D gene. The germline CDR1 and CDR2 sequences are SGHAT and FQNNGV. Trimming removed 1 base at V and 0 bases at J, with 4 bases between. The CDR3 is 15 residues long. The CDR3 coding sequence is TGTGCCAGCAGCTTAGCAAGCTCCTATAATTCACCCCTCCACTTT. It yields the protein CASSLASSYNSPLHF.

The rearrangement joins TRBV9 to TRBJ1-1; D call uncertain. The germline gives CDR1 SGDLS, CDR2 YYNGEE. This CDR3 comprises 12 residues. Trimming shortened V by 3 bases and J by 10 bases, and 13 bases separated the two germline ends. This chain's CDR3 is CASSAIELGAFF. The CDR3 region has the DNA TGTGCCAGCAGCGCCATAGAGCTGGGAGCTTTCTTT.

The V call is TRBV12-5, the J call TRBJ2-1; possibly TRBD1 for D (7 bases). The V gene lost 0 bases and the J gene lost 5 bases, with 23 bases spanning the gap. The V gene's germline CDR1 is LGHNT and CDR2 FRNRAP. The CDR3 length is 19 residues. CDR3 sequence: CASGLVYDGSRGVDNEQFF. The CDR3 nucleotides read TGTGCTAGTGGTTTGGTGTACGACGGCTCCAGGGGGGTTGACAATGAGCAGTTCTTC.

The gene calls are TRBV5-1 and TRBJ1-5; 8 nucleotides align to TRBD1. The V gene's germline CDR1 is SGHRS and CDR2 YFSETQ. V lost 0 bases, J lost 7 bases, and 6 bases stayed unmatched. This CDR3 comprises 15 residues. The CDR3 spells CASSLETGVGQPQHF. The CDR3, as DNA: TGCGCCAGCAGCTTGGAGACAGGGGTCGGGCAGCCCCAGCATTTT.

The chain combines TRBV7-2 with TRBJ2-1; 11 positions match TRBD2. The CDR3 has 18 amino acids. Germline V lookup: CDR1 SGHTA, CDR2 FQGNSA. V dropped 3 bases and J dropped 2; count of bases not matched to a gene: 9. CDR3 sequence (DNA): TGTGCCAGCAGCTTCCCGGGACTAGCGGAGGGGCCCTACAATGAGCAGTTCTTC. Translation: CASSFPGLAEGPYNEQFF.